This T cell receptor beta chain was identified in a study of vaccination and CD4 T cells after COVID-19. About the study: Every culture used as a control got a CEFX pool, an HIV-1 Nef pool, or no peptide. General observations from the study: Median SARS-CoV-2-reactive clonotype numbers went from 21 to 38; this increase was not significant.

With regard to this clonotype: Its antigen is unidentified.

Sequencing of DNA taken from cultured CD4+ T cells relied on the Oncomine TCR Beta short-read assay. TCRdb reprocessed the PCR reads via MiXCR and lists one record per CDR3 protein. The sample carries under 15,000 distinct CDR3 sequences, over 25% recorded once. Documented treatment: approximately nine-day PBMC culture with coronavirus spike peptide pools or control peptides (ViraFEST assay). The CDR3 is 13 amino acids. Germline CDR1 SGHNT, CDR2 YENEEA. Trimming took off 4 bases at V and 5 bases at J, with 11 bases between the two ends. The receptor was derived from a human donor with COVID-19. The rearrangement uses TRBV11-3 and TRBJ1-2; D ambiguous. Sample: cultured CD4+ T cells from blood. The CDR3 region is CASSSPKDYGYTF. In DNA form, the CDR3 reads TGTGCCAGCAGCTCTCCCAAGGATTATGGCTACACCTTC.